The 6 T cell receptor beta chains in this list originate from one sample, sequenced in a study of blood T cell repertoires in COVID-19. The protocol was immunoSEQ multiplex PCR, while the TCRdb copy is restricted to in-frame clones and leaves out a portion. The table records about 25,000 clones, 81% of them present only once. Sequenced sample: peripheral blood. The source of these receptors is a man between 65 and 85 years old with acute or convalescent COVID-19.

In nucleotides, the CDR3 is TGTGCCAGCAGCTTCGGGGGAACAGGACCATCCAGGCTAGGGAATGAGCAGTTCTTC. It encodes CASSFGGTGPSRLGNEQFF. V and J are TRBV7-6 and TRBJ2-1, with TRBD2 as a possible D gene (6 bases). V lost 3 bases and J lost 7, with 28 bases in between. Per germline, CDR1 SGHVS and CDR2 FNYEAQ. CDR3 length equals 19 residues.

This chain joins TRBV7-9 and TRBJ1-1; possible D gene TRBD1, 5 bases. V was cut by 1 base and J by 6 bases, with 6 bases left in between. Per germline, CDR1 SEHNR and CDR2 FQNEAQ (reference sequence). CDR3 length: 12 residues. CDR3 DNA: TGTGCCAGCAGCTTAGGGACACCTGAAGCTTTCTTT. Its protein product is CASSLGTPEAFF.

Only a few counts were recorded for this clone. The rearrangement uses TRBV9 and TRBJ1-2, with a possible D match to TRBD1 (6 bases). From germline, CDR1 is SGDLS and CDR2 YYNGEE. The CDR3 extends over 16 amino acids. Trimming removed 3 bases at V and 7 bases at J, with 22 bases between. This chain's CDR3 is CASSASYRVEYVGYTF. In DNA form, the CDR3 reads TGTGCCAGCAGCGCCTCTTACAGGGTAGAGTACGTTGGCTACACCTTC.

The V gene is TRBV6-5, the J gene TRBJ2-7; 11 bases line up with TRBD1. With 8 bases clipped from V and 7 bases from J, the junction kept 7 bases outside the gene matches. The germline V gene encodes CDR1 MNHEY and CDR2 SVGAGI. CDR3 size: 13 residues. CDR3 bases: TGTGCCAGCTCTTCGGACAGGGGGCAAGAGCAGTACTTC. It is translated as CASSSDRGQEQYF.

The CDR3 coding sequence is TGTGCCAGCAGTCTCGGGACAGGATTGGATGAGCAGTTCTTC. It yields the protein CASSLGTGLDEQFF. This chain connects TRBV27 to TRBJ2-1, with 8 bases identical to TRBD1. Germline assignment: CDR1 MNHEY and CDR2 SMNVEV (reference sequence). This CDR3 spans 14 amino acids. V shed 5 bases and J 8 bases; nucleotides not matched to a gene: 8.

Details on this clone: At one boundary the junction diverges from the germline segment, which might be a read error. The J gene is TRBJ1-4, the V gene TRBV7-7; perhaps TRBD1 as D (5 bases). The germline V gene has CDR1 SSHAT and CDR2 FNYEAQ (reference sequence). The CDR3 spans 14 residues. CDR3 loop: CASSLDQGSEKLFF. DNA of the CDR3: TGTGCTAGCAGCTTAGACCAGGGAAGCGAAAAACTGTTTTTT.